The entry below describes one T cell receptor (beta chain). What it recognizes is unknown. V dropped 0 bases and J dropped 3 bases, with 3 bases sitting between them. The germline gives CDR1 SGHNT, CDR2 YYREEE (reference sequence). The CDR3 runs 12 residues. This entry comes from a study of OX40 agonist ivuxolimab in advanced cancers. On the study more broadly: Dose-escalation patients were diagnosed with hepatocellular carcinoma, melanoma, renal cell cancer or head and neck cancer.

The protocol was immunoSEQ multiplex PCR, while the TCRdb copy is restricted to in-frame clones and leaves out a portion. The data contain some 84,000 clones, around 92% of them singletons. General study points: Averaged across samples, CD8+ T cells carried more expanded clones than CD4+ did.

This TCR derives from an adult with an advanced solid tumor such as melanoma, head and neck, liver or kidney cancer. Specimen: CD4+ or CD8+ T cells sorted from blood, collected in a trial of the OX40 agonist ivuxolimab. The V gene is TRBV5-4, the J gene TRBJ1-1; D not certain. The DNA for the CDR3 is TGTGCCAGCAGCTTGGGGTACACTGAAGCTTTCTTT. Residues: CASSLGYTEAFF.